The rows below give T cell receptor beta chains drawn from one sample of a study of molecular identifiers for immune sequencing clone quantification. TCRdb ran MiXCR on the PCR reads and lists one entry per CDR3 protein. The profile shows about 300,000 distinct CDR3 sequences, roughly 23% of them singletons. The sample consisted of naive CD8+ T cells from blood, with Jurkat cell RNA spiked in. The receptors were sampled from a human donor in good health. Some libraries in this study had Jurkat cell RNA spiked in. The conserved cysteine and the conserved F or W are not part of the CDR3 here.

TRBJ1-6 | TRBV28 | ASSLMRSSYNSPLH
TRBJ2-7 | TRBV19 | ASSIRDTRTYEQY
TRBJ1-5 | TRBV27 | ASSLAGEDQPQH
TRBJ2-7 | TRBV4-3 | ASSQDVAGPSYEQY
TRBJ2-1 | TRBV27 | ASRILDSYNEQF
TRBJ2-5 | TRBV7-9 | ASSLAPGGPRETQY
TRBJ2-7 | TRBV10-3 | AISEQGTRSYEQY
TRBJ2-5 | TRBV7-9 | AGSPQETQY
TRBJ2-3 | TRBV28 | ASRRLAGADTQY
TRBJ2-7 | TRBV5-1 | ASSWDRSYEQY
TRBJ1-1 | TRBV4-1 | ASSPSGGAGGAF
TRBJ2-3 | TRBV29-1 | SVEGQESTDTQY
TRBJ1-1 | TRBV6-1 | ASSEEGRVAAEAF
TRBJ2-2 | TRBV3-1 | ASSPIAGFTGELF
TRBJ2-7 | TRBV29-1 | SVEVGSYEQY
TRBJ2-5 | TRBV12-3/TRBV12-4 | ASRQGQGQETQY
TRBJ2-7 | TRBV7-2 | ASSFAGVYEQY
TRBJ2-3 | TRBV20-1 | SARAGDADTQY
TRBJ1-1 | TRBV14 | AGSPKGHLGTEAF
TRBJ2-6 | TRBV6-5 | ASSYSPGGASTGANVLT
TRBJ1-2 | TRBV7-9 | ASSLLMLSGRQNSYT
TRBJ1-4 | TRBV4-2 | ASSQVDSATNEKLF
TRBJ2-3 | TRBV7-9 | ASSSPGDTQY
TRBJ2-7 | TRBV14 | ASSLGQASYEKY
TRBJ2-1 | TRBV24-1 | ATSDRNYSEQF
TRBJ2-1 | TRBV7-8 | ASSPLSGGGDNEQF
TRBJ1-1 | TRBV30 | AWNEVEAGEAF
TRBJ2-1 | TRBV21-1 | ASSKVLQGSNNEQF
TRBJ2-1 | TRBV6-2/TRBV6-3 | ASSYVPRGIAYNEQF
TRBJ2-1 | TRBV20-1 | SARGYTGTSGGVAQV
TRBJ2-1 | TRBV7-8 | ASSLASGGLNEQF
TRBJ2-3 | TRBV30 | AWSLGKDTQY
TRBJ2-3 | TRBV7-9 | ASSFFDRGQGAFTDTQY
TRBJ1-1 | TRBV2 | ASSLTPDTEAF
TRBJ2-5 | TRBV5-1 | ASSGGTASSETQY
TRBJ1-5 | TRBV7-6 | ASSLEGWQPQH
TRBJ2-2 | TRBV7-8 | ASRGGATGELF
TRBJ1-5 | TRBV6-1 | ASRLTGGERLSNQPQH
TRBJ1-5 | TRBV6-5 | ASSSTGNQPQH
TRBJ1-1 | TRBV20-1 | SARTLGAEAF
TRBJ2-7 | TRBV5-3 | ASSRATGEYEQY
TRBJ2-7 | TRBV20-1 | SAKPTSSGNSYEQY
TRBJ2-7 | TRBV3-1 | ASSQAGYSSYEQY
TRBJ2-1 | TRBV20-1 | SARTSGRGNEQF
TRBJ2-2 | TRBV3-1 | ASSASGGSLPGELF
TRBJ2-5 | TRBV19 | ASSIWGHETQY
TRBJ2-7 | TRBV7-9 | ASKDGPSYEQY
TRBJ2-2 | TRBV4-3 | ASSQALGAAGELF
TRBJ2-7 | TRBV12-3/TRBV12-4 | ASSFRGSGYEQY
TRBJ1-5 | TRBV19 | ASSKATRGSNQPQH
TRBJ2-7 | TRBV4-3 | ASSQGRYLYEQY
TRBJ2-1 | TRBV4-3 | ASSQHRANEQF
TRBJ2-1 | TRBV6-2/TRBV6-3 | ASSYPTSGSYNEQF
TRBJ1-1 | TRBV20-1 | SALRSEAF
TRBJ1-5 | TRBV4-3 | ASSLNHGAGVGNQPQH
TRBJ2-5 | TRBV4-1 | ASSSEGGWETQY
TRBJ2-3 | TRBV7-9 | ASSLEGELPSDTQY
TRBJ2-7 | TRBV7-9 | ASSPTGLAGGSYEQY
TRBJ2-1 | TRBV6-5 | ASSQPGGTYHNEQF